A selection of T cell receptor beta chains follows, all from one sample in a study of long-term antiretroviral therapy in people with HIV. Some clones are missing from TCRdb's copy, which holds only in-frame ones; the method was immunoSEQ multiplex PCR. This table holds 20,000 to 30,000 clones, approximately 81% found once. Source: unsorted PBMCs, taken 2.3 years after starting antiretroviral therapy. These receptors were taken from a man aged 40-55 years with HIV. The CDR3 runs from the conserved cysteine through the conserved F or W. Clone size appears in some rows only: once, few, many, or a class for an expanded clone.

TRBJ2-3 TRBV4-1 14 . CASSQKGAGDTQYF
TRBJ2-7 TRBV29-1 11 . CSVHRAGEQYF
TRBJ2-2 TRBV5-1 17 medium-sized CASSLARTGGQSGELFF
TRBJ2-7 TRBV5-1 11 . CASSLFGEQYF
TRBJ2-7 TRBV2 16 . CASRRTSGRVSYEQYF
TRBJ2-2 TRBV5-6 18 once CASSHNFLAGRAPGELFF
TRBJ2-7 TRBV11-3 15 . CASSLAGKTGYEQYF
TRBJ2-2 TRBV11-3 14 once CASSPQVGLGELFF
TRBJ1-5 TRBV5-8 13 . CASTRGVEGPQHF
TRBJ2-7 TRBV11-2 16 few CASSLPRDRHSYEQYF
TRBJ1-5 TRBV19 16 . CASSTVLGTGYQPQHF
TRBJ1-5 TRBV5-1 15 . CASSPSGGNNQPQHF
TRBJ2-3 TRBV9 16 once CASSVEGQVSTDTQYF
TRBJ1-3 TRBV11-3 11 few CATRGGNTIYF
TRBJ2-7 TRBV5-1 14 few CASSFTPTGGAWNF
TRBJ1-1 TRBV10-1 15 . CASSETRVGNTEAFF
TRBJ2-7 TRBV4-1 14 once CASSQGGTTYEQYF
TRBJ2-4 TRBV19 14 . CASSTTGGTNIQYF
TRBJ1-1 TRBV19 14 once CASKRSTMNTEAFF
TRBJ2-1 TRBV11-3 19 . CASSLALGGLAGVIDEQFF
TRBJ1-4 TRBV7-8 17 . CASSVQVPIATNEKLFF
TRBJ2-7 TRBV5-6 14 . CASSFAASDYEQYF
TRBJ2-5 TRBV4-1 14 . CASSQGQGTETQYF
TRBJ1-3 TRBV4-1 19 . CASSPQWAGQKSTGNTIYF
TRBJ1-2 TRBV27 15 few CASSLEGGRGYGYTF
TRBJ1-4 TRBV9 16 . CASSLNGQPTNEKLFF
TRBJ2-1 TRBV5-8 15 . CASSLAERPWVEQFF
TRBJ2-7 TRBV13 13 . CASSLTGGYEQYF
TRBJ2-2 TRBV6-1 14 . CASSNPGNTGELFF
TRBJ1-2 TRBV12-2 16 . CASRSARDIPNYGYTF
TRBJ1-2 TRBV9 15 . CASSVSSVRDGGYTF
TRBJ1-2 TRBV13 16 . CASSLLLDRVRYGYTF
TRBJ2-1 TRBV27 13 . CASSLGQNNEQFF
TRBJ1-5 TRBV19 16 . CASSILPRGGNQPQHF
TRBJ1-3 TRBV5-1 16 . CASSLEGGLSGNTIYF
TRBJ1-5 TRBV19 17 few CASSRPSGATSNQPQHF
TRBJ2-3 TRBV5-1 14 . CASSMGPGPDTQYF
TRBJ1-1 TRBV5-6 16 . CASSLVPTAMNTEAFF
TRBJ2-1 TRBV6-6 16 . CASSYATSGRPNEQFF
TRBJ2-5 TRBV5-4 16 . CASSKGTSGRAETQYF
TRBJ2-3 TRBV6-5 13 once CASKTSGGHTQYF
TRBJ2-7 TRBV10-3 14 . CASRITGESYEQYF
TRBJ1-5 TRBV5-6 14 . CASSLGTGIQPQHF
TRBJ2-7 TRBV19 15 . CASTAGWGSSYEQYF
TRBJ2-7 TRBV10-3 15 . CAISPAGAEIAEQYF
TRBJ2-1 TRBV5-1 16 . CASSFLAGGTYNEQFF
TRBJ2-1 TRBV7-9 15 . CASSSLAGGDNEQFF
TRBJ2-1 TRBV9 14 . CASSGGGAWNEQFF
TRBJ2-1 TRBV2 16 . CASSALAGSEYNEQFF
TRBJ1-1 TRBV7-8 14 . CASTRGQGYTEAFF
TRBJ2-3 TRBV15 14 . CATSAGPSTDTQYF
TRBJ2-7 TRBV11-1 16 . CASSPKPGQGAYEQYF